Following are 24 T cell receptor beta chains from one sample sequenced in a study of blood T cell repertoires in COVID-19. Method: immunoSEQ multiplex PCR; TCRdb's copy keeps in-frame clones and lacks some. The sample consists of approximately 300,000 clones, about nine tenths of them appearing once. Material for sequencing was peripheral blood. The receptors originated from a man aged 18 to 30 with active or convalescent COVID-19.

The rearrangement joins TRBV7-2 to TRBJ2-1; 10 bases are shared with TRBD2. This CDR3 region has 17 residues. Germline trimming cut 5 bases from V and 7 bases from J; bases unmatched to any gene: 14. CDR1 is SGHTA and CDR2 is FQGNSA in the germline V gene. The CDR3 DNA is TGTGCCAGCAGCCCCCTTTCTAGCGGGGGAGATCGTAATGAGCAGTTCTTC. This gives the protein CASSPLSSGGDRNEQFF. Full variable domain (missing parts from reference TRBV7-2 and TRBJ2-1): GAGVSQSPSNKVTEKGKDVELRCDPISGHTALYWYRQSLGQGLEFLIYFQGNSAPDKSGLPSDRFSAERTGGSVSTLTIQRTQQEDSAVYLCASSPLSSGGDRNEQFFGPGTRLTVL.

The rearrangement joins TRBV5-1 to TRBJ2-1, with no clear D. This CDR3 has 13 residues. Germline V gives CDR1 SGHRS, CDR2 YFSETQ. V was pared by 4 bases and J by 5 bases, with 10 bases between. CDR3: CASSKEPNNEQFF. The CDR3, as DNA: TGCGCCAGCAGCAAAGAGCCGAACAATGAGCAGTTCTTC.

V is TRBV18 and J is TRBJ1-4; D is unclear. Deletions cut 3 bases from V and 5 bases from J, with 19 bases between. The germline gives CDR1 KGHSH, CDR2 LQKENI. The CDR3 extends over 17 amino acids. CDR3 sequence: CASSPNRPLRHNEKLFF. The CDR3 coding sequence is TGTGCCAGCTCACCGAACCGGCCCTTACGACACAATGAAAAACTGTTTTTT.

This clone was seen a few times. The genes are TRBV7-9 and TRBJ1-4; 9 positions agree with TRBD1. Germline trimming cut 6 bases from V and 5 bases from J; bases unmatched to any gene: 4. The germline gives CDR1 SEHNR, CDR2 FQNEAQ (reference sequence). The CDR3 totals 14 residues. CDR3 residues: CASRDRGPNEKLFF. The CDR3 DNA is TGTGCCAGCAGGGACAGGGGCCCGAATGAAAAACTGTTTTTT.

The J gene is TRBJ1-2, the V gene TRBV7-2, with D perhaps TRBD1 (6 bases). Per the germline V gene, CDR1 is SGHTA and CDR2 is FQGNSA. The CDR3 extends over 14 amino acids. V was pared by 6 bases and J by 4 bases, with 15 bases between. As DNA, the CDR3 is TGTGCCAGCAGACCCAAAAGGACAGCCTATGGCTACACCTTC. The encoded protein is CASRPKRTAYGYTF.

The gene calls are TRBV27 and TRBJ1-1; TRBD1 is a possible D gene (5 bases). Trimming left V 8 bases short and J 7 bases short, with 17 bases between. Germline V gives CDR1 MNHEY, CDR2 SMNVEV (reference sequence). The CDR3 extends over 13 amino acids. The CDR3 nucleotides read TGTGCCAGCGGAAGACAGTACCTAGATGAAGCTTTCTTT. This codes for CASGRQYLDEAFF.

A few counts support this clone. The gene calls are TRBV6-5 and TRBJ1-1; D is undetermined. This CDR3 region has 13 residues. Germline CDR1 MNHEY, CDR2 SVGAGI. V was trimmed by 2 bases and J by 1 base, leaving 5 bases between them. CDR3 in amino acids: CASSYLWNTEAFF. CDR3 nucleotide sequence: TGTGCCAGCAGTTACCTATGGAACACTGAAGCTTTCTTT.

This clone was recorded once. The chain has TRBV20-1 and TRBJ2-7, with 7 nucleotides matching TRBD2. In germline, CDR1 is DFQATT, CDR2 SNEGSKA (reference sequence). J gave up 0 bases and V 3 bases, and 8 bases lay outside the gene matches. CDR3 length equals 15 residues. The CDR3 sequence is CSASTLAGLSYEQYF. As DNA, the CDR3 is TGCAGTGCTAGTACGTTAGCGGGCCTCTCCTACGAGCAGTACTTC.

This clone was recorded a few times. J is TRBJ2-5 and V is TRBV5-1, with D possibly matching TRBD2 (6 bases). The V and J ends lost 0 bases and 3 bases respectively, with 12 bases between them. Germline V gives CDR1 SGHRS, CDR2 YFSETQ. CDR3 size: 15 residues. In DNA form, the CDR3 reads TGCGCCAGCAGCTTGGGGGGGACTCCGAAAGAGACCCAGTACTTC. As protein: CASSLGGTPKETQYF.

The V and J genes are TRBV29-1 and TRBJ2-1, with 13 positions matching TRBD2. Unmatched junction bases numbered 11, after V lost 5 bases and J lost 1 base. Germline CDR1 is SQVTM and CDR2 is ANQGSEA. This CDR3 region has 18 residues. The CDR3 here is CSVLTSGGALVSYNEQFF. The CDR3 DNA reads as TGCAGCGTTCTTACTAGCGGGGGGGCATTGGTATCCTACAATGAGCAGTTCTTC.

The chain couples TRBV11-2 to TRBJ2-5, with D possibly TRBD2 on 5 matching bases. The CDR3 spans 13 residues. Deletions cut 1 base from V and 3 bases from J, with 6 bases between. The germline CDR1 and CDR2 sequences are SGHAT and FQNNGV. The CDR3 region is CASSLAREETQYF. CDR3 coding DNA: TGTGCCAGCAGCTTAGCGAGGGAAGAGACCCAGTACTTC. The full variable domain, completed using reference TRBV11-2 and TRBJ2-5, is EAGVAQSPRYKIIEKRQSVAFWCNPISGHATLYWYQQILGQGPKLLIQFQNNGVVDDSQLPKDRFSAERLKGVDSTLKIQPAKLEDSAVYLCASSLAREETQYFGPGTRLLVL.

This chain uses TRBV4-1 with TRBJ2-7, with TRBD2 as a possible D gene (6 bases). Between the trimmed V and J ends, which lost 1 base and 3 bases, there was a span of 10 bases. CDR1 is MGHRA, CDR2 YSYEKL, per germline. There are 14 residues in the CDR3. The DNA of the CDR3 is TGCGCCAGCAGCCAAGCTAGCGAGGGCTACGAGCAGTACTTC. Protein product: CASSQASEGYEQYF.

The V and J genes are TRBV19 and TRBJ1-2, with 8 bases matching TRBD1. Germline CDR1 reads LNHDA; CDR2 reads SQIVND (reference sequence). V lost 5 bases to trimming and J lost 4 bases; unmatched junction nucleotides: 12. The CDR3 is made up of 16 amino acids. The CDR3 region has the DNA TGTGCCAGTAGTTCGTGGACAGGGAAAGTTGGCTATGGCTACACCTTC. It codes for CASSSWTGKVGYGYTF. Based on the CDR3 plus reference TRBV19 and TRBJ1-2, the full variable domain is DGGITQSPKYLFRKEGQNVTLSCEQNLNHDAMYWYRQDPGQGLRLIYYSQIVNDFQKGDIAEGYSVSREKKESFPLTVTSAQKNPTAFYLCASSSWTGKVGYGYTFGSGTRLTVV.

The chain has TRBV10-2 and TRBJ2-7; TRBD1 matches at 11 bases. Germline V CDR1 and CDR2: WSHSY, SAAADI. J lost 1 base, V lost 5 bases, and 4 bases had no gene match. The length of the CDR3 is 15 residues. The CDR3 protein is CASSWGTGGSYEQYF. The DNA of the CDR3 is TGCGCCAGCAGTTGGGGGACAGGGGGATCCTACGAGCAGTACTTC.

This chain links TRBV19 with TRBJ2-1; TRBD2 matches at 8 bases. The CDR3 is 16 amino acids. J was trimmed by 0 bases and V by 4 bases; bases with no gene match: 5. Germline V gene sequence: CDR1 LNHDA, CDR2 SQIVND (reference sequence). CDR3 loop: CASSKQRGSSYNEQFF. The CDR3 DNA reads as TGTGCCAGTAGTAAGCAGCGGGGGAGCTCCTACAATGAGCAGTTCTTC.

The J gene is TRBJ1-2, the V gene TRBV29-1, with 8 nucleotides matching TRBD1. The length of the CDR3 is 13 residues. With 7 bases clipped from V and 7 bases from J, the junction kept 11 bases outside the gene matches. Germline V gives CDR1 SQVTM, CDR2 ANQGSEA. CDR3 bases: TGCAGCGCCGACTCAGGGGGCGCGCCTGGCTACACCTTC. Residues: CSADSGGAPGYTF. The full variable domain, in which reference TRBV29-1 and TRBJ1-2 provide the parts outside the CDR3, is SAVISQKPSRDICQRGTSLTIQCQVDSQVTMMFWYRQQPGQSLTLIATANQGSEATYESGFVIDKFPISRPNLTFSTLTVSNMSPEDSSIYLCSADSGGAPGYTFGSGTRLTVV.

With regard to this clone: The same CDR3 arises from other DNA sequences in this sample as well. The genes are TRBV6-5 and TRBJ1-2, with D maybe TRBD1 (6 bases). Looked up from germline, CDR1 is MNHEY and CDR2 is SVGAGI. The germline V and J ends were trimmed by 6 bases and 3 bases, with 11 bases remaining between them. The length of the CDR3 is 13 residues. The CDR3 reads CASSPSGDYGYTF. The CDR3 DNA follows: TGTGCCAGCAGCCCATCAGGGGACTATGGCTACACCTTC.

This rearrangement joins TRBV27 to TRBJ1-5, with 9 nucleotides matching TRBD1. Germline CDR1 reads MNHEY; CDR2 reads SMNVEV (reference sequence). V shed 6 bases, J shed 4 bases, and the junction held 10 bases outside the gene matches. The CDR3 extends over 16 amino acids. As DNA, the CDR3 is TGTGCCAGCAGCTTTACGGGACAGGGACGGAATCAGCCCCAGCATTTT. Residues: CASSFTGQGRNQPQHF.

The chain carries TRBV14 and TRBJ2-5; 10 positions agree with TRBD2. Per the germline V gene, CDR1 is SGHDN and CDR2 is FVKESK. The length of the CDR3 is 16 residues. V lost 2 bases, J lost 5 bases, and 8 bases stayed unmatched. In DNA form, the CDR3 reads TGTGCCAGCAGCCAACCTCTAGCGGGAGCCGCGGAGACCCAGTACTTC. Protein: CASSQPLAGAAETQYF.

The chain joins TRBV7-9 to TRBJ1-5; 10 positions agree with TRBD1. The germline gives CDR1 SEHNR, CDR2 FQNEAQ (reference sequence). Losses at the gene ends were 1 base for V and 7 bases for J; bases not matched to a gene: 4. The CDR3 extends over 15 amino acids. CDR3 sequence: CASSLETGGSQPQHF. The CDR3 DNA follows: TGTGCCAGCAGCTTAGAGACAGGGGGCAGCCAGCCCCAGCATTTT.

The chain links TRBV7-2 to TRBJ1-6, with D tentatively TRBD1 (6 bases). CDR3 length: 14 residues. Germline CDR1 and CDR2: SGHTA and FQGNSA. The V gene lost 3 bases and the J gene lost 9 bases, with 12 bases spanning the gap. CDR3 loop: CASSFGQSRSPLHF. In DNA form, the CDR3 reads TGTGCCAGCAGCTTCGGACAGTCGCGTTCACCCCTCCACTTT.

The genes are TRBV28 and TRBJ2-7; 9 bases map to TRBD2. The CDR3 loop spans 19 amino acids. Germline V CDR1 and CDR2: MDHEN, SYDVKM. V shed 4 bases and J 6 bases; nucleotides not matched to a gene: 22. Here the CDR3 DNA reads TGTGCCAGCAGTTGGAACCCCCGGACTAGCGCACCAACAACATCCGAGCAGTACTTC. It is translated as CASSWNPRTSAPTTSEQYF.

The chain recombines TRBV4-2 with TRBJ2-3; TRBD1 might be the D (6 bases). Germline V lookup: CDR1 LGHNA, CDR2 YNFKEQ. This CDR3 region has 17 residues. Trimming removed 0 bases from V and 5 bases from J, with 18 bases in between. Here the CDR3 DNA reads TGTGCCAGCAGCCAAGATTTTTCTCAGGGGCTTGGAGATACGCAGTATTTT. As protein: CASSQDFSQGLGDTQYF.

The genes are TRBV5-6 and TRBJ1-2; 7 nucleotides align to TRBD1. The trim removed 2 bases at V and 6 bases at J, leaving 13 bases unmatched. Germline values: CDR1 SGHDT, CDR2 YYEEEE. The CDR3 has 16 amino acids. The CDR3 sequence is CASSLQGTGARDGYTF. CDR3 DNA sequence: TGTGCCAGCAGCTTACAGGGGACCGGGGCCCGAGATGGCTACACCTTC.